This TCR beta chain is from a study of blood T cells in healthy people across ages. It was ten milliliters of peripheral blood that were drawn from each donor. Trimming stripped 4 bases from V and 3 bases from J, with 13 bases between. Germline CDR1 MNHEY, CDR2 SVGEGT. The CDR3 is made up of 15 amino acids. Primed by a sample-barcoded 5' primer and a J-beta primer mix, a second PCR proceeded for roughly 7 to 12 cycles. TCRdb re-derived calls from the 5' RACE reads in MiXCR, one entry per CDR3 protein. This table holds approximately 800,000 distinct CDR3 sequences, approximately 60% found once. This TCR came from a man aged 40-50 years in good health. The sequenced sample was blood. V is TRBV6-2 or TRBV6-3 and J is TRBJ2-1, with a weak D call TRBD2 (6 bases). The CDR3 nucleotides read TGTGCCAGCAGTTTCGGGGGAGCGAGCTACAATGAGCAGTTCTTC. It translates to CASSFGGASYNEQFF.